The T cell receptor (beta chain) described here comes from a study of tumor-infiltrating lymphocytes in glioblastoma multiforme. General study results and limits: Clone frequencies may be distorted by unequal TCR transcripts per cell.

Multiple V-beta primers and a C-beta primer amplified TCRB from RNA. A C-beta primer primed TCRB cDNA from 0.45 to 0.5 ug RNA. These TCRB libraries lack any described unique molecular identifiers. TCRdb independently ran MiXCR on the multiplex PCR reads; one entry per CDR3 protein. The profile covers 7,000 to 9,500 distinct CDR3 sequences, with about 80% appearing a single time and 76% taken by the ten largest. CDR1 is DFQATT and CDR2 is SNEGSKA in the germline V gene (reference sequence). The J segment lost 7 bases and the V segment lost 6 bases, leaving 17 bases of the junction unmatched. This CDR3 region has 15 residues. Comments on this clonotype: Its target is unknown.

The source is a male donor with glioblastoma. The V call is TRBV20-1, the J call TRBJ2-7, with 8 bases matching TRBD2. Sequencing input: brain tumor tissue. For the CDR3, the DNA is TGCAGTGCCCGAGGGGGAGGGACTAGAGGGGGTGAGCAGTACTTC. Residues: CSARGGGTRGGEQYF.